This is a list of T cell receptor beta chains from one sample in a study of control samples from healthy donors and cancer patients. Clones were read by immunoSEQ multiplex PCR, and TCRdb kept only the in-frame ones, dropping some. Here the sample spans under 200,000 clones, roughly 91% being singletons. The material sequenced was blood. These receptors all stem from a woman between 25 and 40 years old in good health. Each CDR3 is given with its conserved first and last residue.

V gene: TRBV7-3; J gene: TRBJ2-1; CDR3 protein: CASSLTSGRANEQFF
V gene: TRBV6-2/TRBV6-3; J gene: TRBJ2-2; CDR3 protein: CASSYSAEPTANTGELFF
V gene: TRBV10-3; J gene: TRBJ1-5; CDR3 protein: CAISGTGAHQPQHF
V gene: TRBV21-1; J gene: TRBJ1-5; CDR3 protein: CASSKRDRGNQPQHF
V gene: TRBV10-1; J gene: TRBJ2-5; CDR3 protein: CASSESRQGRAQETQYF
V gene: TRBV7-7; J gene: TRBJ2-2; CDR3 protein: CASSPTGQSNTGELFF
V gene: TRBV19; J gene: TRBJ1-6; CDR3 protein: CASSIEGRYNSPLHF
V gene: TRBV28; J gene: TRBJ2-1; CDR3 protein: CASSPAGTSGDNEQFF
V gene: TRBV29-1; J gene: TRBJ1-2; CDR3 protein: CSVEPGQGVGYTF
V gene: TRBV9; J gene: TRBJ1-6; CDR3 protein: CASSPRQGENSPLHF
V gene: TRBV6-2/TRBV6-3; J gene: TRBJ1-5; CDR3 protein: CASSYSGASQPQHF
V gene: TRBV12-3/TRBV12-4; J gene: TRBJ2-7; CDR3 protein: CASSLALEQYF
V gene: TRBV6-4; J gene: TRBJ2-3; CDR3 protein: CASSDSSRGDLDTQYF
V gene: TRBV6-2/TRBV6-3; J gene: TRBJ2-5; CDR3 protein: CASSSPSGKDKTQYF
V gene: TRBV6-5; J gene: TRBJ1-4; CDR3 protein: CASRGGQLGGEKLFF
V gene: TRBV28; J gene: TRBJ2-3; CDR3 protein: CASARTSGNADTQYF
V gene: TRBV7-7; J gene: TRBJ1-4; CDR3 protein: CASSWTVNEKLFF
V gene: TRBV14; J gene: TRBJ1-1; CDR3 protein: CASSQDLGGSEAFF
V gene: TRBV3-1/TRBV3-2; J gene: TRBJ1-2; CDR3 protein: CASSQGIGNYGYTF
V gene: TRBV6-5; J gene: TRBJ2-1; CDR3 protein: CASRLAGLYNEQFF
V gene: TRBV10-1; J gene: TRBJ2-5; CDR3 protein: CASSDPGTQETQYF
V gene: TRBV6-5; J gene: TRBJ1-3; CDR3 protein: CASTSTGNTIYF
V gene: TRBV29-1; J gene: TRBJ2-7; CDR3 protein: CSVDTLAGSSYEQYF
V gene: TRBV10-3; J gene: TRBJ1-1; CDR3 protein: CAIKSQEWTEAFF
V gene: TRBV2; J gene: TRBJ2-1; CDR3 protein: CASSVSSGSIFEQFF
V gene: TRBV21-1; J gene: TRBJ2-7; CDR3 protein: CASSKEGFGSYEQYF
V gene: TRBV6-2/TRBV6-3; J gene: TRBJ1-2; CDR3 protein: CASSRQGPYGYTF
V gene: TRBV5-1; J gene: TRBJ2-7; CDR3 protein: CASSFEVAGYEQYF
V gene: TRBV7-8; J gene: TRBJ1-1; CDR3 protein: CASSFSGNTEAFF
V gene: TRBV4-2; J gene: TRBJ2-1; CDR3 protein: CASSQEAGQLNPEQFF
V gene: TRBV6-2/TRBV6-3; J gene: TRBJ2-5; CDR3 protein: CASSYSGTGGAETQYF
V gene: TRBV5-5; J gene: TRBJ2-7; CDR3 protein: CASSTARDFSYEQYF
V gene: TRBV5-1; J gene: TRBJ1-1; CDR3 protein: CASSDYRGGTEAFF
V gene: TRBV6-5; J gene: TRBJ1-3; CDR3 protein: CASSYSRDSGNTIYF
V gene: TRBV19; J gene: TRBJ2-5; CDR3 protein: CASSMGQTQETQYF
V gene: TRBV6-1; J gene: TRBJ2-1; CDR3 protein: CASSEGNEQFF
V gene: TRBV28; J gene: TRBJ2-5; CDR3 protein: CASRTGAETQYF
V gene: TRBV5-1; J gene: TRBJ1-5; CDR3 protein: CASSLDPTVPNQPQHF
V gene: TRBV7-9; J gene: TRBJ2-7; CDR3 protein: CASSLELGYEQYF
V gene: TRBV20-1; J gene: TRBJ2-3; CDR3 protein: CSASLAGDTQYF
V gene: TRBV3-1/TRBV3-2; J gene: TRBJ2-3; CDR3 protein: CASSTTSGGGDTQYF
V gene: TRBV7-9; J gene: TRBJ1-4; CDR3 protein: CASSPRYGEKLFF
V gene: TRBV28; J gene: TRBJ2-7; CDR3 protein: CASSSRTGFTYEQYF
V gene: TRBV9; J gene: TRBJ1-4; CDR3 protein: CASSVGGEDEKLFF
V gene: TRBV2; J gene: TRBJ1-2; CDR3 protein: CASTTLYGYTF
V gene: TRBV6-6; J gene: TRBJ2-1; CDR3 protein: CASSGTGGGFF
V gene: TRBV5-5; J gene: TRBJ1-4; CDR3 protein: CASSHRGQANEKLFF
V gene: TRBV10-3; J gene: TRBJ2-3; CDR3 protein: CAISERAGGPSDTQYF
V gene: TRBV28; J gene: TRBJ1-6; CDR3 protein: CASSPGQGGPYNSPLHF